The source of this T cell receptor (beta chain) is a study of blood T cell repertoires in COVID-19. Trimming took off 5 bases at V and 6 bases at J, with 14 bases between the two ends. The CDR3 loop spans 13 amino acids. Germline CDR1 reads SGHTA; CDR2 reads FQGNSA. This clone was found a few times. In the original analysis: By means of reference gene primer amplification, nucleated cell counts were estimated. Libraries were prepared by immunoSEQ multiplex PCR; TCRdb keeps only in-frame clonotypes and omits some of them. The DNA was the basis for D and trimming; V, J and clone size are from that table. The sample yields about 110,000 clones, about 85% seen once.

Sequenced sample: peripheral blood. The chain couples TRBV7-2 to TRBJ2-7; the D is unclear. The TCR sequence derives from a man between 35 and 55 years old with acute or convalescent COVID-19. CDR3 in DNA: TGTGCCAGCAGCGGTCAGTGGTATGGCGAGCAGTACTTC. Amino acids: CASSGQWYGEQYF.